This T cell receptor beta chain comes out of a study of blood T cell repertoires in COVID-19. Study-wide context: There were acute and convalescent COVID-19 samples, and they came from the United States, Italy and Spain. PBMCs, B-cell-depleted T cells, or T cells provided the cDNA or gDNA that made up the material.

Original data processing: Reference gene primer amplification gave estimated nucleated cell counts. This table comes from immunoSEQ multiplex PCR, and its TCRdb copy is limited to in-frame clones, with some not included. V and J calls and clone size are those listed in that table; D and trimming were worked out from the DNA. Counted here are more than 200,000 clones, roughly 80% occurring once; the ten biggest clones make up roughly 4%. Trimming at V came to 5 bases and at J to 8 bases, leaving 20 bases not matched to a gene. This CDR3 contains 18 residues. In germline, CDR1 is SGHRS, CDR2 YFSETQ. Material: peripheral blood. This TCR was recovered from a woman in her thirties or forties with active or convalescent COVID-19. The chain employs TRBV5-1 and TRBJ2-1, with TRBD1 matching 9 bases. The CDR3 protein is CASRRGQGSGAGSHEQFF. CDR3 DNA sequence: TGCGCCAGCAGAAGGGGACAGGGAAGCGGGGCGGGTTCGCATGAGCAGTTCTTC.